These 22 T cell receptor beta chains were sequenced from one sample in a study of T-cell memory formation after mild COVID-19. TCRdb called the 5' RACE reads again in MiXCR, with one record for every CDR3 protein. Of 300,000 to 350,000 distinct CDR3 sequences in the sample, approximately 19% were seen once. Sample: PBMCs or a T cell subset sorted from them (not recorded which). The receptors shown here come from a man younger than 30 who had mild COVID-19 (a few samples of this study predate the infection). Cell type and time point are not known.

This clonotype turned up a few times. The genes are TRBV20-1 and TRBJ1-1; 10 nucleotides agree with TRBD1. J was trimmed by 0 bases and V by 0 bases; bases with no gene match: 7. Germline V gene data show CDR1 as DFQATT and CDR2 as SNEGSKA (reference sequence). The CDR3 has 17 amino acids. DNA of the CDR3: TGCAGTGCTAGAGATCTTGGGACAGGGGCCCTGAACACTGAAGCTTTCTTT. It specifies CSARDLGTGALNTEAFF.

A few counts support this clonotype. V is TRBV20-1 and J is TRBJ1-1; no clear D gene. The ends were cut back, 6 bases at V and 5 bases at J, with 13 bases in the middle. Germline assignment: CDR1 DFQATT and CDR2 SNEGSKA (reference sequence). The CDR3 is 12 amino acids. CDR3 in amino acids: CSASDPTTEAFF. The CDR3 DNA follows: TGCAGTGCCTCCGATCCCACAACTGAAGCTTTCTTT.

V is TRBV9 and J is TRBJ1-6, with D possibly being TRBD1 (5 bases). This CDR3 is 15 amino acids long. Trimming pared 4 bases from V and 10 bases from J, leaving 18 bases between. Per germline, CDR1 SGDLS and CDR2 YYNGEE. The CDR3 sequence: CASSPSSMGQSPLHF. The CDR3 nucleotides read TGTGCCAGCAGCCCCTCCTCGATGGGGCAGTCACCCCTCCACTTT.

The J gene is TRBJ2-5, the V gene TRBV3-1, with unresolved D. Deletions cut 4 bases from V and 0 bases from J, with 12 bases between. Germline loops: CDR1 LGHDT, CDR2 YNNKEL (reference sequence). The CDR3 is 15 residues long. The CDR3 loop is CASSPVGWDQETQYF. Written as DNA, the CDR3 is TGTGCCAGCAGCCCAGTCGGGTGGGACCAAGAGACCCAGTACTTC.

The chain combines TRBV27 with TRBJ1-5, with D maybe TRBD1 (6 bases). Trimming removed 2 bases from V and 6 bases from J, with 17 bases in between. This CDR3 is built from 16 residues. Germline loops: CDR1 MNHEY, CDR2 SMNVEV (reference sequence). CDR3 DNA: TGTGCCAGCAGTTTAGGCGGGGGGGCGCCTTTTCAGCCCCAGCATTTT. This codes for CASSLGGGAPFQPQHF.

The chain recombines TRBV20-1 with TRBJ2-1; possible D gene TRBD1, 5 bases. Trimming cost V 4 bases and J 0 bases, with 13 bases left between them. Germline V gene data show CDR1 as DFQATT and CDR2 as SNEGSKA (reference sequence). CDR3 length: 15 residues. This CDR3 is CSATSGPHSYNEQFF. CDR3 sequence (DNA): TGCAGTGCTACCTCAGGGCCGCACTCCTACAATGAGCAGTTCTTC.

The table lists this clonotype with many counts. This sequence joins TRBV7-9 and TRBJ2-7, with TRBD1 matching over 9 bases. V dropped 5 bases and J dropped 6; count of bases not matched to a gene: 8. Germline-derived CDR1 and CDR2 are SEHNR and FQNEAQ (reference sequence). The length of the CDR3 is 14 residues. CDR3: CASSIGQGILEQYF. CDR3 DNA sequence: TGTGCCAGCAGCATTGGACAGGGGATCCTCGAGCAGTACTTC. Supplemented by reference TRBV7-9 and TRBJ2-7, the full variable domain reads DTGVSQNPRHKITKRGQNVTFRCDPISEHNRLYWYRQTLGQGPEFLTYFQNEAQLEKSRLLSDRFSAERPKGSFSTLEIQRTEQGDSAMYLCASSIGQGILEQYFGPGTRLTVT.

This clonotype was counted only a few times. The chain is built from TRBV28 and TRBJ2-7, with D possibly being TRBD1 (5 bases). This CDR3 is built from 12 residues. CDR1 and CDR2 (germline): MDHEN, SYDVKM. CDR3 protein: CTSQGSTYEQYF. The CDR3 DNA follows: TGTACCTCCCAGGGTTCAACCTACGAGCAGTACTTC.

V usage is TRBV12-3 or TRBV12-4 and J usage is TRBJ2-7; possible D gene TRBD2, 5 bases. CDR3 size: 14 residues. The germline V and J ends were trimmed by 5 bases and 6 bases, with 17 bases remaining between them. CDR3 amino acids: CASSPDPSGGEQYF. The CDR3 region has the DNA TGTGCCAGCAGTCCCGATCCCTCAGGAGGCGAGCAGTACTTC.

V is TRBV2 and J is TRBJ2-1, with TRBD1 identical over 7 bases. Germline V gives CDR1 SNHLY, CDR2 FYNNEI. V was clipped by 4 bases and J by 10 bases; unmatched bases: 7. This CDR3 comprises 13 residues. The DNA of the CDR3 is TGTGCCAGCAGTGTAACGACAGGGAAAGAGCAGTTCTTC. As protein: CASSVTTGKEQFF.

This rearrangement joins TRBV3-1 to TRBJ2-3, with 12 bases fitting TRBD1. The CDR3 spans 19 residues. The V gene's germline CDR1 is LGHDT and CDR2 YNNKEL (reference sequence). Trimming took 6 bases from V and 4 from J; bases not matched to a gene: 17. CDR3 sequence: CASSQATGTGGFFADTQYF. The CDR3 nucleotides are TGTGCCAGCAGTCAGGCCACCGGGACAGGGGGCTTTTTCGCAGATACGCAGTATTTT.

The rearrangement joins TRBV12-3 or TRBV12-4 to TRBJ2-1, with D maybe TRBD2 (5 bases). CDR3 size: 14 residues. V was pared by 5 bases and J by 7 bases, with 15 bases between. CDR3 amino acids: CASSPPDSANEQFF. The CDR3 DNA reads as TGTGCCAGCAGTCCCCCAGATAGCGCGAATGAGCAGTTCTTC.

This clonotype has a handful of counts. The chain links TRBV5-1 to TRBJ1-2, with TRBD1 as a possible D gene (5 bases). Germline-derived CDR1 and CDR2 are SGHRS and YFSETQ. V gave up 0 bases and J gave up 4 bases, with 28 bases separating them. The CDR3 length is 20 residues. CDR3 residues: CASSLGRGGGRYSGSYGYTF. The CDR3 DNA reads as TGCGCCAGCAGCTTGGGACGTGGCGGGGGAAGATATTCAGGTAGCTATGGCTACACCTTC.

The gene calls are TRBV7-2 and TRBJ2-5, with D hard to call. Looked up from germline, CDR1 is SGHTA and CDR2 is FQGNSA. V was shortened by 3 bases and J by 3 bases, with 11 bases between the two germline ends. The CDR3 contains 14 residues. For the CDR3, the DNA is TGTGCCAGCAGCTTCGGCCTGATGGAAGAGACCCAGTACTTC. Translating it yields CASSFGLMEETQYF.

For the CDR3, the DNA is TGCGCCAGCAGCCAAGGACAGGAAACCGGGGAGCTGTTTTTT. Its translation: CASSQGQETGELFF. The V call is TRBV4-1, the J call TRBJ2-2; weak D call: TRBD1 (6 bases). There are 14 residues in the CDR3. Germline values: CDR1 MGHRA, CDR2 YSYEKL. The V gene lost 1 base and the J gene lost 5 bases, with 8 bases spanning the gap.

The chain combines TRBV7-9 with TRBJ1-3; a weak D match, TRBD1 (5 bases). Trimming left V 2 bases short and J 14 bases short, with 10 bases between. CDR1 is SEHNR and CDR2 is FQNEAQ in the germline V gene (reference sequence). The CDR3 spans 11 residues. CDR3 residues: CASSLTGLVYF. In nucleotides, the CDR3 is TGTGCCAGCAGCTTAACAGGCCTCGTATATTTT.

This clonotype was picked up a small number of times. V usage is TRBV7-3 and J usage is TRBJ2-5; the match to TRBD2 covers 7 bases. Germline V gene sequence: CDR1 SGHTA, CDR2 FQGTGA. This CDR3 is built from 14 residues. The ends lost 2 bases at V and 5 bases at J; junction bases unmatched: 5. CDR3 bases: TGTGCCAGCAGCTTAGCGGGGGTCGGGGAGACCCAGTACTTC. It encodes CASSLAGVGETQYF.

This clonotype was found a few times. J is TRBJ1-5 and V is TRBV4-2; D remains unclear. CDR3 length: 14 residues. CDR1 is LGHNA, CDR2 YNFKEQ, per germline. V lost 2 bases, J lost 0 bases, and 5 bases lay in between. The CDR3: CASSQISSNQPQHF. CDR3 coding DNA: TGTGCCAGCAGCCAAATCAGTAGCAATCAGCCCCAGCATTTT.

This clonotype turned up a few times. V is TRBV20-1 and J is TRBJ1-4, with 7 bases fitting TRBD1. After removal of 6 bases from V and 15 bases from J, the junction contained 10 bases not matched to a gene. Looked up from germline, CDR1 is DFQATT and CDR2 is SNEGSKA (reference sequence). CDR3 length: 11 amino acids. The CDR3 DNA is TGCAGTGCCAGGGACCTCGACAGGGTGTTTTTT. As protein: CSARDLDRVFF.

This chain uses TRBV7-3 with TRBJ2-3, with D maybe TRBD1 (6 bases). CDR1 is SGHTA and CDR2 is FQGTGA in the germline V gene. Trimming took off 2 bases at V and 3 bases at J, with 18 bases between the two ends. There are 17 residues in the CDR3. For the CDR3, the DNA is TGTGCCAGCAGCTTAGGCCCCGAGGGGGAAGATACAGATACGCAGTATTTT. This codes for CASSLGPEGEDTDTQYF.

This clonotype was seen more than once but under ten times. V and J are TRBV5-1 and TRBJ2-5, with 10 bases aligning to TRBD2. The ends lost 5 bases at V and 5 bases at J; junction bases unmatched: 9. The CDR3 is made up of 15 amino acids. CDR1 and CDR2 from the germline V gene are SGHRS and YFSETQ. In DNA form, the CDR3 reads TGCGCCAGCAGACAATCAGGGACTAGCGTTGAGACCCAGTACTTC. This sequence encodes CASRQSGTSVETQYF.

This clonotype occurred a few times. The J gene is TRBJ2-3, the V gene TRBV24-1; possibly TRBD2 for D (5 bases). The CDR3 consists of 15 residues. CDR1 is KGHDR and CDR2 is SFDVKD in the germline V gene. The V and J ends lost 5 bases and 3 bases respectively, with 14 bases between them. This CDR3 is CATSGPPSGTDTQYF. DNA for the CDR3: TGTGCCACCAGTGGCCCCCCATCGGGGACAGATACGCAGTATTTT.